The clone carrying this T cell receptor beta chain was counted a single time. Antigen: not known. Clones were sequenced by immunoSEQ multiplex PCR, and TCRdb holds only the in-frame ones, with some missing. The table lists 96,000 or so clones, approximately 84% of them singletons. Trimming left V 7 bases short and J 7 bases short, with 16 bases between. The CDR3 runs 14 residues. Germline lookup yields CDR1 LGHNT and CDR2 FRNRAP. These data come from a study of OX40 agonist ivuxolimab in advanced cancers. Study context: Patients receiving dose escalation had hepatocellular carcinoma, melanoma, renal cell or head and neck cancer. Averaging about 60 years in age, with a range of roughly 20 to 80, the cohort was approximately 84% male.

Systemic immunosuppression or autoimmune disease history was grounds to exclude patients. Whole-study results and caveats: Dosing at 0.1 to 3.0 mg/kg was accompanied by clonal expansion of CD4+ and CD8+ blood T cells by week 6.

Sequenced material: CD4+ or CD8+ T cells sorted from blood, taken in a trial of the OX40 agonist ivuxolimab. This receptor was taken from an adult with an advanced solid tumor such as melanoma, head and neck, liver or kidney cancer. The V call is TRBV12-5, the J call TRBJ2-2; maybe TRBD2 (6 bases). This chain's CDR3 is CASAVDGGIGELFF. The CDR3 DNA sequence: TGTGCTAGTGCCGTCGACGGGGGAATCGGGGAGCTGTTTTTT.